This T cell receptor (beta chain) stems from a study of blood T cell repertoires in COVID-19. Whole-study context: The United States, Italy and Spain supplied acute and convalescent COVID-19 samples.

Germline CDR1 LNHDA, CDR2 SQIVND (reference sequence). V shed 6 bases, J shed 1 base, and the junction held 7 bases outside the gene matches. This CDR3 contains 16 residues. Measured with immunoSEQ multiplex PCR; TCRdb has only the in-frame clones, and not every one. This sample has fewer than 150,000 clones, with around 82% found just once. The chain couples TRBV19 to TRBJ1-5; 9 bases align to TRBD1. Sequencing was done on a sample of PBMCs or T cells enriched from blood (not recorded which). The clonotype comes from a man aged 50 to 59 in a cohort exposed to, infected with or recovered from COVID-19 (not recorded which). CDR3: CASSPQQGASNQPQHF. For the CDR3, the DNA is TGTGCCAGTAGCCCGCAACAGGGGGCAAGCAATCAGCCCCAGCATTTT. Filled out from reference TRBV19 and TRBJ1-5, the complete variable domain reads DGGITQSPKYLFRKEGQNVTLSCEQNLNHDAMYWYRQDPGQGLRLIYYSQIVNDFQKGDIAEGYSVSREKKESFPLTVTSAQKNPTAFYLCASSPQQGASNQPQHFGDGTRLSIL.